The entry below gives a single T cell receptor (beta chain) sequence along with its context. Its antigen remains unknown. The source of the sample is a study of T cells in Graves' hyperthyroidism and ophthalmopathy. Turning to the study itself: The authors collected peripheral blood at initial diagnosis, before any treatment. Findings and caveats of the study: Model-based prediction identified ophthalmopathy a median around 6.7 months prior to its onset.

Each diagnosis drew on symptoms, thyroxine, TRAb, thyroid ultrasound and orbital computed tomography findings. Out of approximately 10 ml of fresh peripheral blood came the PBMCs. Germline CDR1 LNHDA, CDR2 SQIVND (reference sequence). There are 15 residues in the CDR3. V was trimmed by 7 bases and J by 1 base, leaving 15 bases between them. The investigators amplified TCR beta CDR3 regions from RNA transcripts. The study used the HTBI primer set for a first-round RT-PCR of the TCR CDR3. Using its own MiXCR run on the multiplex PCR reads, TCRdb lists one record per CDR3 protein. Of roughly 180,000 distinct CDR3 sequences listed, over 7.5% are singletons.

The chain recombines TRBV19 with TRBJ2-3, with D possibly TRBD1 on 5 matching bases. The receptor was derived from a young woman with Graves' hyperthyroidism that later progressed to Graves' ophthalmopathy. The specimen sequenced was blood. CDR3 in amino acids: CASNPFPRGTDTQYF. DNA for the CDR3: TGTGCCAGTAATCCATTCCCCAGGGGCACAGATACGCAGTATTTT.